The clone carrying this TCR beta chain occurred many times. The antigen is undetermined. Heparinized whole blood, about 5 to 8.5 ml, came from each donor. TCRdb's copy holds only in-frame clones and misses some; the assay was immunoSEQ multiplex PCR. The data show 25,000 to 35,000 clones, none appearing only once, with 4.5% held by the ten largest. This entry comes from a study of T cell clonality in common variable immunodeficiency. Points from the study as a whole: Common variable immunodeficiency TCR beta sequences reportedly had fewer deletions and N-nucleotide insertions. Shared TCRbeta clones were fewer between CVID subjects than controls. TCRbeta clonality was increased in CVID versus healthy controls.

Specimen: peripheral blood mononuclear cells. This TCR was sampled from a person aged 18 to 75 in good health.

CDR3 protein: CASSTGQGNTGELFF. The CDR3 DNA, read in part, is TGCGCCAGCAGCACAGGACAGGGAAACACCGGGGAG. V is TRBV5-1 and J is TRBJ2-2; 8 bases agree with TRBD1. Read sequence stops 3 residues before the CDR3 end, and the germline J gene provides the missing end. Germline CDR1 SGHRS, CDR2 YFSETQ. J lost 2 bases, V lost 4 bases, and 4 bases had no gene match. The CDR3 consists of 15 residues.